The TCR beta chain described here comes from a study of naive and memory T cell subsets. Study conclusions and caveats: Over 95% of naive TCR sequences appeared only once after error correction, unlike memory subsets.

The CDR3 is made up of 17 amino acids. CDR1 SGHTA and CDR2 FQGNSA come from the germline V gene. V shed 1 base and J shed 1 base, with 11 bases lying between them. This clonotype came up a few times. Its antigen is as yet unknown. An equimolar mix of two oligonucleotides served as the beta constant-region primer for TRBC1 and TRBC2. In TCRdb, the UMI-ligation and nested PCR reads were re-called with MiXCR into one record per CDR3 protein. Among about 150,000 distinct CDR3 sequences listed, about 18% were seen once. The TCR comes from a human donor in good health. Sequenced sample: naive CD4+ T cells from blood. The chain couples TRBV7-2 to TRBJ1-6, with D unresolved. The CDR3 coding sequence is TGTGCCAGCAGCTTAGGGTCCTTGAGGTCCTATAATTCACCCCTCCACTTT. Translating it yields CASSLGSLRSYNSPLHF.